These 24 T cell receptor beta chains were all obtained from the same sample, sequenced in a study of blood T cells in healthy people across ages. A second PCR, run for roughly 7 to 11 cycles, used a sample-barcoded 5' primer plus a J-beta primer mix. One entry per CDR3 protein results from TCRdb running MiXCR on the 5' RACE reads. The profile shows around 790,000 distinct CDR3 sequences, under 45% of them singletons. Sequences were obtained from blood. These receptors were taken from a man aged 60 to 69 in good health.

The chain couples TRBV12-3 or TRBV12-4 to TRBJ2-2; TRBD1 matches 8 bases. V gave up 4 bases and J gave up 0 bases; unmatched junction bases: 1. The CDR3 loop spans 15 amino acids. As DNA, the CDR3 is TGTGCCAGCAGTTGGACAGGGCCGAACACCGGGGAGCTGTTTTTT. Translated, it gives CASSWTGPNTGELFF.

The chain recombines TRBV7-6 with TRBJ2-1; 9 bases fit TRBD2. The V segment lost 6 bases and the J segment 5 bases; nucleotides outside the gene matches: 8. This CDR3 region has 15 residues. Germline V CDR1 and CDR2: SGHVS, FNYEAQ. The CDR3: CASSRLAEDHNEQFF. In DNA, the CDR3 is TGTGCCAGCAGTCGACTAGCGGAGGACCACAATGAGCAGTTCTTC.

The chain links TRBV20-1 to TRBJ1-6; D is unclear. The germline V gene has CDR1 DFQATT and CDR2 SNEGSKA (reference sequence). The germline V and J ends were trimmed by 0 bases and 7 bases, with 16 bases remaining between them. The CDR3 consists of 16 residues. The DNA of the CDR3 is TGCAGTGCTAGAGACGGCCGGGGAAGTCAGAATTCACCCCTCCACTTT. Translation: CSARDGRGSQNSPLHF.

The CDR3: CASSLSGGVPTDTQYF. CDR3 sequence (DNA): TGTGCCAGCAGCTTAAGCGGGGGGGTCCCCACAGATACGCAGTATTTT. This sequence joins TRBV7-3 and TRBJ2-3, with 9 bases fitting TRBD2. The CDR3 consists of 16 residues. CDR1 SGHTA and CDR2 FQGTGA come from the germline V gene. With 1 base clipped from V and 2 bases from J, the junction kept 4 bases outside the gene matches.

The chain has TRBV6-5 and TRBJ2-5, with 11 nucleotides matching TRBD2. The CDR3 covers 15 residues. CDR1 is MNHEY, CDR2 SVGAGI, per germline. V shed 4 bases and J 5 bases; nucleotides not matched to a gene: 6. CDR3 region: CASSSLTSGAETQYF. The CDR3 nucleotides read TGTGCCAGCAGTTCCCTGACTAGCGGGGCGGAGACCCAGTACTTC.

This clonotype was detected a few times. The chain recombines TRBV20-1 with TRBJ2-5; D not certain. The closer fit of TRBJ2-7 to the DNA end suggests the J call may be wrong. Germline V gene data show CDR1 as DFQATT and CDR2 as SNEGSKA (reference sequence). The CDR3 totals 13 residues. The CDR3 sequence: CSAYRPGTYEQYF. In nucleotides, the CDR3 is TGCAGTGCTTACCGGCCAGGAACCTACGAGCAGTACTTC.

The chain carries TRBV9 and TRBJ2-7; 8 bases align to TRBD1. The germline gives CDR1 SGDLS, CDR2 YYNGEE. The V and J ends lost 5 bases and 5 bases, in that order; junction bases with no gene match: 9. CDR3 length: 14 amino acids. The CDR3 bases are TGTGCCAGCAGTAAGAGGACAGGGTTGGACGAGCAGTACTTC. Amino acid sequence: CASSKRTGLDEQYF.

The rearrangement joins TRBV20-1 to TRBJ1-6; TRBD1 is a possible D gene (5 bases). Germline values: CDR1 DFQATT, CDR2 SNEGSKA (reference sequence). Deletions cut 0 bases from V and 4 bases from J, with 13 bases between. CDR3 length equals 16 residues. As DNA, the CDR3 is TGCAGTGCTAGAGATCTCCAGGGAACTTATAATTCACCCCTCCACTTT. It specifies CSARDLQGTYNSPLHF.

The genes are TRBV5-1 and TRBJ1-1, with 12 nucleotides matching TRBD1. Germline CDR1 and CDR2: SGHRS and YFSETQ. CDR3 size: 16 residues. V lost 6 bases and J lost 0; bases outside the gene matches: 6. CDR3 protein: CASMGQGANVNTEAFF. In nucleotides, the CDR3 is TGCGCCAGCATGGGACAGGGGGCAAATGTGAACACTGAAGCTTTCTTT.

This clonotype was counted only a few times. This chain uses TRBV27 with TRBJ2-3; 15 bases are a match to TRBD2. V was clipped by 3 bases and J by 5 bases; unmatched bases: 6. The length of the CDR3 is 17 residues. Per germline, CDR1 MNHEY and CDR2 SMNVEV (reference sequence). CDR3 sequence reads: CASSFRGLAGGQDTQYF. The CDR3 bases are TGTGCCAGCAGTTTCCGCGGACTAGCGGGGGGGCAAGATACGCAGTATTTT.

This clonotype has just a few counts. V and J are TRBV5-6 and TRBJ2-7; 11 bases align to TRBD2. CDR3 size: 15 residues. After removal of 4 bases from V and 4 bases from J, the junction contained 7 bases not matched to a gene. CDR1 and CDR2 from the germline V gene are SGHDT and YYEEEE. The CDR3 DNA is TGTGCCAGCAGCCCCAGACGGACTAGCGGGTACGAGCAGTACTTC. It yields the protein CASSPRRTSGYEQYF.

This clonotype is a singleton in its sample. The rearrangement joins TRBV5-8 to TRBJ2-1; 7 bases are a match to TRBD2. The germline gives CDR1 SGHTS, CDR2 YDEGEE. This CDR3 has 14 amino acids. With V trimmed by 5 bases and J by 3 bases, 5 bases remained unmatched. CDR3 sequence: CASRPGGFYNEQFF. The DNA of the CDR3 is TGTGCCAGCAGACCCGGGGGGTTCTACAATGAGCAGTTCTTC.

This clonotype was seen a few times. The chain is built from TRBV12-3 or TRBV12-4 and TRBJ2-1; a weak D match, TRBD1 (6 bases). The ends were cut back, 6 bases at V and 3 bases at J, with 15 bases in the middle. The CDR3 loop spans 15 amino acids. The CDR3 loop reads CASSPSDRNYNEQFF. The CDR3 nucleotides are TGTGCCAGCAGCCCCTCAGACAGGAACTACAATGAGCAGTTCTTC.

The chain links TRBV7-8 to TRBJ2-5; TRBD2 matches 7 bases. There are 15 residues in the CDR3. V lost 2 bases and J lost 3; bases outside the gene matches: 6. Germline CDR1 reads SGHVS; CDR2 reads FQNEAQ. The CDR3 coding sequence is TGTGCCAGCAGCTTAAGGCGGGGGAGGGAAGAGACCCAGTACTTC. Its translation is CASSLRRGREETQYF.

This sequence joins TRBV7-9 and TRBJ1-6, with TRBD1 matching over 10 bases. Per germline, CDR1 SEHNR and CDR2 FQNEAQ (reference sequence). V shed 5 bases and J 8 bases; nucleotides not matched to a gene: 3. This CDR3 comprises 14 residues. For the CDR3, the DNA is TGTGCCAGCAGCGGGGGGACAGGGGATTCACCCCTCCACTTT. This translates into CASSGGTGDSPLHF.

In its sample, this clonotype was seen a few times. The chain links TRBV2 to TRBJ2-1; 7 positions agree with TRBD2. CDR3 length equals 15 residues. V lost 3 bases, J lost 2 bases, and 4 bases stayed unmatched. Germline CDR1 reads SNHLY; CDR2 reads FYNNEI. The CDR3 sequence is CASSEGRGTYNEQFF. The CDR3 DNA reads TGTGCCAGCAGTGAGGGGCGGGGGACCTACAATGAGCAGTTCTTC.

The chain recombines TRBV5-1 with TRBJ2-2, with TRBD2 matching over 8 bases. Germline V gene data show CDR1 as SGHRS and CDR2 as YFSETQ. The V gene end was trimmed by 4 bases and the J gene end by 7 bases; junction bases not matched to a gene: 6. The CDR3 covers 14 residues. DNA of the CDR3: TGCGCCAGCAGCCCCGGGACTAGTCTCGGGGAGCTGTTTTTT. It yields the protein CASSPGTSLGELFF.

This clonotype was detected only a few times. V and J are TRBV12-3 or TRBV12-4 and TRBJ2-7; 10 positions match TRBD1. With V trimmed by 5 bases and J by 3 bases, 7 bases remained unmatched. The CDR3 extends over 15 amino acids. The CDR3 is CASSPSGQGSYEQYF. CDR3 DNA sequence: TGTGCCAGCAGTCCTTCGGGACAGGGGAGCTACGAGCAGTACTTC.

DNA of the CDR3: TGCAGCGCCTCGGACAGGGCGGGTGATGGCTACACCTTC. Translating gives CSASDRAGDGYTF. The chain couples TRBV29-1 to TRBJ1-2; TRBD1 aligns across 8 bases. V shed 7 bases and J 6 bases; nucleotides not matched to a gene: 10. Germline V lookup: CDR1 SQVTM, CDR2 ANQGSEA. The CDR3 sequence is 13 residues long.

The chain is built from TRBV9 and TRBJ1-2; D perhaps matches TRBD1 (6 bases). V was trimmed by 1 base and J by 8 bases, leaving 15 bases between them. CDR3 size: 14 residues. Germline V gene sequence: CDR1 SGDLS, CDR2 YYNGEE. The CDR3 reads CASSVTADSSGYTF. CDR3 nucleotides: TGTGCCAGCAGCGTAACGGCGGACAGTTCAGGCTACACCTTC.

This clonotype was recorded a few times. V gene TRBV6-5 combines with J gene TRBJ1-2; D gene uncertain. V lost 2 bases and J 8 bases, leaving 12 bases between the germline ends. The CDR3 has 13 amino acids. Germline V gives CDR1 MNHEY, CDR2 SVGAGI. The chain's CDR3 is CASSYSDKEGYTF. DNA of the CDR3: TGTGCCAGCAGTTACAGTGATAAGGAAGGCTACACCTTC.

In this sample, this clonotype turned up a few times. The genes are TRBV5-1 and TRBJ2-5; possibly TRBD1 or TRBD2 for D (5 bases each). The CDR3 has 13 amino acids. The germline CDR1 and CDR2 sequences are SGHRS and YFSETQ. V was pared by 0 bases and J by 6 bases, with 9 bases between. The CDR3 reads CASSLVGGKTQYF. CDR3 in DNA: TGCGCCAGCAGCTTGGTTGGGGGAAAGACCCAGTACTTC.

The chain carries TRBV12-3 or TRBV12-4 and TRBJ1-2; no firm D call. This CDR3 spans 14 amino acids. Deletions cut 6 bases from V and 3 bases from J, with 14 bases between. CDR3 sequence (DNA): TGTGCCAGCAGCCCTAGAGGCGTTGACTATGGCTACACCTTC. It translates to CASSPRGVDYGYTF.

V gene TRBV10-3 combines with J gene TRBJ2-7; D gene uncertain. The CDR3 spans 14 residues. V lost 7 bases and J lost 0, with 13 bases in between. CDR1 is ENHRY, CDR2 SYGVKD, per germline. CDR3 sequence (DNA): TGTGCCATCAATGGTTCAAAGAGCTCCTACGAGCAGTACTTC. Residues: CAINGSKSSYEQYF.